Each of the 29 T cell receptor beta chains below was sequenced from the same sample in a study of regulatory T cells in long-lasting Graves disease. Specified time point: persistent/refractory GD, antithyroid drugs over 5 years with positive TRAb. Making the TCR library involved RNA that had been extracted from PBMCs. Investigators prepared the TCR beta libraries by applying iRepertoire HTBI primers and Arm-PCR of CDR3 regions. Via MiXCR, TCRdb re-called the multiplex PCR reads, giving one row per CDR3 protein. The sample shows under 500,000 distinct CDR3 sequences, about a fifth of them seen only once. The sample was peripheral blood mononuclear cells (PBMCs), taken when the disease was refractory, from a patient treated with antithyroid drugs. These receptors came from a female donor with Graves disease.

The J gene is TRBJ1-6, the V gene TRBV7-9, with D possibly being TRBD1 (5 bases). V lost 3 bases to trimming and J lost 6 bases, with 12 bases between them. Per the germline V gene, CDR1 is SEHNR and CDR2 is FQNEAQ (reference sequence). The CDR3 extends over 15 amino acids. For the CDR3, the DNA is TGTGCCAGCAGCTTCCCCCCAGGGCTTAATTCACCCCTCCACTTT. It is translated as CASSFPPGLNSPLHF.

This chain connects TRBV15 to TRBJ1-5, with D possibly matching TRBD1 (6 bases). Germline V lookup: CDR1 LNHNV, CDR2 YYDKDF (reference sequence). The CDR3 is 14 residues long. V was clipped by 1 base and J by 7 bases, with 11 bases between them. CDR3 loop: CATSRGAGDQPQHF. CDR3 nucleotide sequence: TGTGCCACCAGCAGAGGGGCAGGGGACCAGCCCCAGCATTTT.

This clonotype occurred many times. The CDR3 sequence is CASSTGTGAEAFF. DNA for the CDR3: TGTGCCAGCAGCACCGGGACAGGCGCTGAAGCTTTCTTT. This chain joins TRBV11-3 and TRBJ1-1, with TRBD1 matching 8 bases. V shed 5 bases and J 6 bases; nucleotides not matched to a gene: 5. CDR1 SGHNT and CDR2 YENEEA come from the germline V gene. This CDR3 spans 13 amino acids. Based on the CDR3 plus reference TRBV11-3 and TRBJ1-1, the full variable domain is EAGVVQSPRYKIIEKKQPVAFWCNPISGHNTLYWYLQNLGQGPELLIRYENEEAVDDSQLPKDRFSAERLKGVDSTLKIQPAELGDSAVYLCASSTGTGAEAFFGQGTRLTVV.

As regards this clonotype: Since a much larger clone is just one base distant, this may be a read error. The rearrangement links TRBV6-2 or TRBV6-3 to TRBJ2-7; D may be TRBD2 (5 bases). The CDR3 runs to 11 residues. The V gene's germline CDR1 is MNHEY and CDR2 SVGEGT. The CDR3 DNA follows: TGTGCCGGCAGTTACGGTACGGAGGAGTACTTC. Translation gives CAGSYGTEEYF.

In regard to this clonotype: This may stem from a read error, because a much larger clone lies one nucleotide away. The V call is TRBV7-2, the J call TRBJ1-1; 7 bases are shared with TRBD1. The CDR3 consists of 15 residues. The germline CDR1 and CDR2 sequences are SGHTA and FQGNSA. The CDR3 here is CASSGPGQLNTEASF. The CDR3 DNA sequence: TGTGCCAGCAGCGGACCGGGACAGTTGAACACTGAAGCTTCCTTT.

This clonotype appeared a few times. The rearrangement uses TRBV6-1 and TRBJ1-1; maybe TRBD1 (5 bases). This CDR3 comprises 14 residues. Trimming left V 6 bases short and J 2 bases short, with 13 bases between. The germline gives CDR1 MNHNS, CDR2 SASEGT. In nucleotides, the CDR3 is TGTGCCAGCAGCCCAGGGATCATTAACACTGAAGCTTTCTTT. Translating gives CASSPGIINTEAFF.

This clonotype is a singleton in its sample. V gene TRBV19 combines with J gene TRBJ1-5; 10 bases fit TRBD1. The CDR3 loop spans 17 amino acids. Germline assignment: CDR1 LNHDA and CDR2 SQIVND (reference sequence). Trimming cost V 5 bases and J 0 bases; bases outside gene matches: 7. CDR3 region: CASSLGQGGSSNQPQHF. The DNA for the CDR3 is TGTGCCAGTAGTCTAGGACAGGGGGGTAGTAGCAATCAGCCCCAGCATTTT.

The DNA for the CDR3 is TGTGCCAGCAGTTACTCGAAGATCAGCACTGAAGCTTTCTTT. The encoded protein is CASSYSKISTEAFF. This chain uses TRBV6-5 with TRBJ1-1; D is unclear. V was pared by 0 bases and J by 4 bases, with 9 bases between. CDR1 and CDR2 from the germline V gene are MNHEY and SVGAGI. The CDR3 loop spans 14 amino acids.

The rearrangement joins TRBV5-1 to TRBJ1-2, with D possibly being TRBD1 (5 bases). The germline V and J ends were trimmed by 7 bases and 2 bases, with 12 bases remaining between them. The CDR3 has 13 amino acids. Germline V gene data show CDR1 as SGHRS and CDR2 as YFSETQ. CDR3 sequence: CASRGKSNYGYTF. CDR3 in DNA: TGCGCCAGCCGGGGGAAGTCGAACTATGGCTACACCTTC.

This clonotype was counted many times. The genes are TRBV6-9 and TRBJ2-5; 8 bases fit TRBD2. This CDR3 is built from 14 residues. Germline loops: CDR1 MNHGY, CDR2 SVAAGI. J gave up 4 bases and V 3 bases, and 4 bases lay outside the gene matches. The CDR3 region has the DNA TGTGCCAGCAGTTACGGGACTAGACGAGAGACCCAGTACTTC. It yields the protein CASSYGTRRETQYF.

The sample holds many counts of this clonotype. The chain uses TRBV7-2 and TRBJ2-5, with 8 bases identical to TRBD2. In germline, CDR1 is SGHTA, CDR2 FQGNSA. Germline trimming cut 3 bases from V and 9 bases from J; bases unmatched to any gene: 9. The CDR3 contains 14 residues. The CDR3 sequence is CASSFQRGLNAQYF. The CDR3 bases are TGTGCCAGCAGCTTCCAGCGGGGGCTCAACGCCCAGTACTTC.

The rearrangement joins TRBV6-2 or TRBV6-3 to TRBJ2-3, with D possibly matching TRBD2 (5 bases). The CDR3 totals 20 residues. Looked up from germline, CDR1 is MNHEY and CDR2 is SVGEGT. The ends were cut back, 0 bases at V and 6 bases at J, with 28 bases in the middle. The CDR3 sequence: CASSYSILQRRSLPPDTQYF. CDR3 DNA: TGTGCCAGCAGTTACTCGATACTCCAGCGGAGGTCACTACCGCCGGATACGCAGTATTTT.

There are many counts of this clonotype. This chain links TRBV30 with TRBJ2-7, with 9 bases aligning to TRBD1. Germline lookup yields CDR1 GTSNPN and CDR2 SVGIG (reference sequence). This CDR3 has 12 amino acids. J was trimmed by 5 bases and V by 8 bases; bases with no gene match: 7. The CDR3 nucleotides are TGTGCCGGACAGGACAGGGGAAACGAGCAGTACTTC. This sequence encodes CAGQDRGNEQYF.

This clonotype was counted a few times. J is TRBJ1-6 and V is TRBV7-3; D call uncertain. CDR1 is SGHTA and CDR2 is FQGTGA in the germline V gene. CDR3 length: 16 amino acids. Trimming shortened V by 4 bases and J by 5 bases, and 15 bases separated the two germline ends. CDR3 sequence reads: CASSSLSRTNNSPLHF. As DNA, the CDR3 is TGTGCCAGCAGCTCCCTAAGTCGGACGAATAATTCACCCCTCCACTTT.

This clonotype came up a few times. The gene calls are TRBV5-8 and TRBJ2-7; 8 bases agree with TRBD1. The V gene's germline CDR1 is SGHTS and CDR2 YDEGEE. The V segment lost 5 bases and the J segment 6 bases; nucleotides outside the gene matches: 10. The CDR3 length is 14 residues. This CDR3 is CASRVRAGGAEQYF. DNA for the CDR3: TGTGCCAGCAGAGTTCGGGCAGGGGGCGCCGAGCAGTACTTC. Variable domain in full (rest from reference TRBV5-8 and TRBJ2-7): EAGVTQSPTHLIKTRGQQATLRCSPISGHTSVYWYQQALGLGLQFLLWYDEGEERNRGNFPPRFSGRQFPNYSSELNVNALELEDSALYLCASRVRAGGAEQYFGPGTRLTVT.

This clonotype was seen repeatedly, ten times or more. The chain combines TRBV6-5 with TRBJ1-1, with D unresolved. The CDR3 is made up of 13 amino acids. V lost 4 bases to trimming and J lost 10 bases, with 16 bases between them. Looked up from germline, CDR1 is MNHEY and CDR2 is SVGAGI. DNA for the CDR3: TGTGCCAGCAGTTCCTCGGGTCAGTCTGGAGCTTTCTTT. It is translated as CASSSSGQSGAFF.

This clonotype was counted many times. The rearrangement links TRBV29-1 to TRBJ2-7; 8 bases agree with TRBD2. CDR3 length: 12 amino acids. The trim removed 7 bases at V and 1 base at J, leaving 3 bases unmatched. Germline values: CDR1 SQVTM, CDR2 ANQGSEA. CDR3 nucleotide sequence: TGCAGCGGTAGCGGGGCTTCCTACGAGCAGTACTTC. It yields the protein CSGSGASYEQYF.

Note on this clonotype: A much larger clone sits a single nucleotide away, making a read error possible. The gene calls are TRBV12-3 or TRBV12-4 and TRBJ2-7; D unresolved. CDR3 length equals 14 residues. This CDR3 is CASGLFFGVYEQYF. As DNA, the CDR3 is TGTGCCAGCGGTTTATTCTTTGGGGTTTACGAGCAGTACTTC.

This clonotype was observed a handful of times. The rearrangement uses TRBV20-1 and TRBJ2-5; a possible D gene is TRBD2 (6 bases). Trimming shortened V by 3 bases and J by 4 bases, and 9 bases separated the two germline ends. This CDR3 spans 12 amino acids. Looked up from germline, CDR1 is DFQATT and CDR2 is SNEGSKA (reference sequence). The CDR3 protein is CSASRGSETQYF. In DNA, the CDR3 is TGCAGTGCTAGTCGGGGGTCAGAGACCCAGTACTTC.

This clonotype appeared many times. The V gene is TRBV28, the J gene TRBJ1-5; no definite D call. The CDR3 contains 12 residues. In germline, CDR1 is MDHEN, CDR2 SYDVKM. Trimming stripped 6 bases from V and 6 bases from J, with 9 bases between. CDR3 loop: CASRSPGQPQHF. The DNA of the CDR3 is TGTGCCAGCAGATCCCCCGGTCAGCCCCAGCATTTT.

The chain is built from TRBV5-1 and TRBJ2-3, with a weak D call TRBD1 (5 bases). Germline CDR1 SGHRS, CDR2 YFSETQ. The V end was cut by 0 bases, the J end by 4 bases, with 9 bases between. The CDR3 totals 14 residues. The CDR3 coding sequence is TGCGCCAGCAGCTTGGCCAGGGTATCAGATACGCAGTATTTT. This gives the protein CASSLARVSDTQYF.

The rearrangement uses TRBV28 and TRBJ1-2; 12 bases align to TRBD1. The CDR3 length is 16 residues. CDR1 is MDHEN, CDR2 SYDVKM, per germline. V lost 3 bases and J lost 4; bases outside the gene matches: 6. DNA of the CDR3: TGTGCCAGCAGTTTTTGGGGACAGGGGGCAATCTATGGCTACACCTTC. This sequence encodes CASSFWGQGAIYGYTF.

This sequence joins TRBV2 and TRBJ2-7; D is ambiguous. The CDR3 extends over 13 amino acids. The V and J ends lost 4 bases and 2 bases respectively, with 9 bases between them. CDR1 and CDR2 (germline): SNHLY, FYNNEI. CDR3 region: CASSGEDTYEQYF. The DNA for the CDR3 is TGTGCCAGCAGTGGCGAGGATACCTACGAGCAGTACTTC. The full variable domain, its missing parts supplied by reference TRBV2 and TRBJ2-7, is EPEVTQTPSHQVTQMGQEVILRCVPISNHLYFYWYRQILGQKVEFLVSFYNNEISEKSEIFDDQFSVERPDGSNFTLKIRSTKLEDSAMYFCASSGEDTYEQYFGPGTRLTVT.

In this sample, this clonotype turned up a few times. The rearrangement joins TRBV9 to TRBJ2-2; TRBD1 might be the D (6 bases). Germline loops: CDR1 SGDLS, CDR2 YYNGEE. The ends were cut back, 3 bases at V and 7 bases at J, with 13 bases in the middle. The CDR3 length is 14 residues. CDR3 amino acids: CASSGSGAGGELFF. In DNA form, the CDR3 reads TGTGCCAGCAGCGGGTCAGGGGCCGGCGGGGAGCTGTTTTTT.

The chain links TRBV10-2 to TRBJ1-1; a weak D match, TRBD1 (5 bases). The V gene's germline CDR1 is WSHSY and CDR2 SAAADI. The V end was cut by 4 bases, the J end by 5 bases, with 14 bases between. This CDR3 region has 14 residues. CDR3 in amino acids: CASSGGGGRTEAFF. The CDR3 coding sequence is TGCGCCAGCAGTGGGGGGGGAGGAAGGACTGAAGCTTTCTTT.

This clonotype was counted only a few times. This rearrangement joins TRBV7-6 to TRBJ1-5; tentative D call: TRBD1 (6 bases). Deletions cut 0 bases from V and 9 bases from J, with 9 bases between. This CDR3 contains 13 residues. Germline V gene lookup returns CDR1 SGHVS and CDR2 FNYEAQ. The CDR3 DNA reads TGTGCCAGCAGCTTAGCACAGGGTTCGCCCCAGCATTTT. It codes for CASSLAQGSPQHF. Using reference TRBV7-6 and TRBJ1-5 for the parts outside the CDR3, the full variable domain is GAGVSQSPRYKVTKRGQDVALRCDPISGHVSLYWYRQALGQGPEFLTYFNYEAQQDKSGLPNDRFSAERPEGSISTLTIQRTEQRDSAMYRCASSLAQGSPQHFGDGTRLSIL.

J is TRBJ2-5 and V is TRBV20-1, with 11 bases that match TRBD2. This CDR3 is 14 amino acids long. Germline V gene lookup returns CDR1 DFQATT and CDR2 SNEGSKA (reference sequence). V lost 6 bases and J lost 4; bases outside the gene matches: 7. The DNA of the CDR3 is TGCAGTGCCACAGTACTAGCGGGAGCAGAGACCCAGTACTTC. As protein: CSATVLAGAETQYF.

The V and J genes are TRBV5-5 and TRBJ1-1, with TRBD1 matching over 7 bases. This CDR3 contains 14 residues. Trimming at V came to 6 bases and at J to 6 bases, leaving 11 bases not matched to a gene. Germline CDR1 reads SGHKS; CDR2 reads YYEKEE (reference sequence). CDR3 in amino acids: CASNLQGSVPEAFF. The CDR3, as DNA: TGTGCCAGCAACCTACAGGGGAGCGTCCCTGAAGCTTTCTTT. The full variable domain, completed using reference TRBV5-5 and TRBJ1-1, is DAGVTQSPTHLIKTRGQQVTLRCSPISGHKSVSWYQQVLGQGPQFIFQYYEKEERGRGNFPDRFSARQFPNYSSELNVNALLLGDSALYLCASNLQGSVPEAFFGQGTRLTVV.

This clonotype was detected only a few times. The chain employs TRBV5-4 and TRBJ2-6, with 9 bases matching TRBD1. Germline V gives CDR1 SGHNT, CDR2 YYREEE (reference sequence). V was clipped by 4 bases and J by 1 base; unmatched bases: 3. The CDR3 sequence is 16 residues long. CDR3 protein: CASSPGQGSGANVLTF. For the CDR3, the DNA is TGTGCCAGCAGCCCAGGACAGGGGTCTGGGGCCAACGTCCTGACTTTC.